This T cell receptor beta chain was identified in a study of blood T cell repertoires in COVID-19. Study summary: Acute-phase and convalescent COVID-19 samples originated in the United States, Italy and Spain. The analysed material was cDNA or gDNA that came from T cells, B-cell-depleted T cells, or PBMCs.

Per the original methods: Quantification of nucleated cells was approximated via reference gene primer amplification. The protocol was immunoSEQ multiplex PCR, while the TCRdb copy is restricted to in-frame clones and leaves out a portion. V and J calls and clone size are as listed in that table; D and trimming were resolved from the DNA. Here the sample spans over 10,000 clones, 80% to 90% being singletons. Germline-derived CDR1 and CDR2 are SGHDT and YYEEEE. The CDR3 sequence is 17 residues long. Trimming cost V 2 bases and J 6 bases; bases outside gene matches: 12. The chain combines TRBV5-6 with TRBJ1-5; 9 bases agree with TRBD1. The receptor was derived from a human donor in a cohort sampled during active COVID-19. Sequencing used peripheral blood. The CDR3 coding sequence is TGTGCCAGCAGCTTTTATGGGGACAGGGTATTGTCTCAGCCCCAGCATTTT. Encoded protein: CASSFYGDRVLSQPQHF.